This paragraph covers one TCR beta chain sequence. This clonotype was seen more than once but under ten times. Its antigen remains undetermined. No base quality values were provided; no much bigger clone lies one nucleotide off. The treatment or condition label corresponds to: allogeneic hematopoietic cell transplantation with graft depleted of TCRalphabeta T cells and CD19 B cells. The transplant recipients were children given TCRalphabeta/CD19-depleted allogeneic hematopoietic cell grafts. This record comes from a study of T-cell reconstitution after alpha-beta-depleted transplantation in children (dated by TCRdb to about 2016). For context, the study as a whole: Using TCR repertoire profiling, the study quantitatively followed how T-cell immune reconstitution unfolded in children after TCRalphabeta/CD19-depleted allogeneic hematopoietic cell transplantation. Overall results and qualifications from the work: The frequencies of hyperexpanded clones fell over the following months, and after one year, T-cell counts and TCRbeta diversity were mostly attributed to newly produced T cells. In some patients, the high TCRbeta diversity seen at day 60 was put down to recipient T cells and intrathymic progenitors that had survived conditioning. The apparently early alphabetaT-cell count recovery about two months after transplant was reportedly dependent on only several hundred rapidly expanded clones derived from non-depleted graft cells.

Library preparation employed PCR. Reads for this sample came from an Illumina HiSeq 2500. TCR library preparation used molecular barcoding, with unique molecular identifiers applied to normalize quantification of the TCRbeta repertoire. TCRdb cleaned the public reads at Q25 with fastp, built clones with MiXCR and kept in-frame beta chains. Rows merge per CDR3 protein into single entries with the most common DNA and genes. The sample table shows around 300,000 distinct CDR3 sequences, and more than 20% are seen once. The leading ten clones occupy 11% of the sample. Reading from cysteine to phenylalanine, the CDR3 counts 11 amino acids. Only the CDR3 DNA is retained, 33 bases long and in frame from the first base. V and J are truncated by 7 bases and 0 bases respectively, leaving an intervening sequence of 4 bases.

The sequence was obtained from a male patient younger than 18 who had a stem cell transplant for acute lymphoblastic leukemia, so the T cells may come from the graft donor. Sequences were derived from PBMCs, mostly from graft donor cells, sampled 180 days after TCRalphabeta/CD19-depleted stem cell transplant. Rearrangement joined TRBV12-3 or TRBV12-4 to TRBJ2-7; a confident D gene designation cannot be given. The CDR3 protein sequence reads: CASMVSYEQYF. The DNA is as follows: TGTGCCAGCATGGTCTCCTACGAGCAGTACTTC.